The 24 T cell receptor beta chains below were found in one sample sequenced in a study of PD-1 blockade in classical Hodgkin lymphoma. Relapses following autologous stem cell transplantation were seen in all patients, with brentuximab vedotin exposure varying. Using immunoSEQ multiplex PCR, the repertoire was profiled, and TCRdb retains in-frame clones only, with some absent. The table includes 25,000 to 30,000 clones, around four fifths detected once. This sample comprised peripheral blood mononuclear cells (PBMCs), obtained before the second cycle of nivolumab. These receptor sequences come from a human donor with classical Hodgkin lymphoma.

The chain has TRBV6-5 and TRBJ1-5, with 8 bases lining up with TRBD1. The CDR3 is made up of 15 amino acids. V lost 5 bases and J lost 7; bases outside the gene matches: 10. Germline loops: CDR1 MNHEY, CDR2 SVGAGI. CDR3 amino acids: CASSQRRQGRQPQHF. The CDR3 coding sequence is TGTGCCAGCAGTCAGCGAAGACAGGGGCGGCAGCCCCAGCATTTT.

By sample share, this clone is medium-sized. V usage is TRBV10-3 and J usage is TRBJ1-2; no clear D gene. The germline V gene has CDR1 ENHRY and CDR2 SYGVKD. The length of the CDR3 is 12 residues. Trimming took off 2 bases at V and 5 bases at J, with 6 bases between the two ends. The CDR3 spells CAISETDYGYTF. The CDR3 region has the DNA TGTGCCATCAGTGAGACAGATTATGGCTACACCTTC.

The genes are TRBV25-1 and TRBJ1-3; possible D gene TRBD1, 6 bases. This CDR3 is 14 amino acids long. CDR1 is MGHDK and CDR2 is SYGVNS in the germline V gene. Trimming left V 6 bases short and J 1 base short, with 10 bases between. The CDR3, as DNA: TGTGCCAGCAGCTACACAGGGTCTGGAAACACCATATATTTT. Translation gives CASSYTGSGNTIYF.

The rearrangement uses TRBV7-6 and TRBJ1-4; TRBD1 aligns across 9 bases. Germline loops: CDR1 SGHVS, CDR2 FNYEAQ. CDR3 length: 15 amino acids. Germline trimming cut 3 bases from V and 8 bases from J; bases unmatched to any gene: 7. Written as DNA, the CDR3 is TGTGCCAGCAGCTTCGAGGGACAGGGTGGGGAAAAACTGTTTTTT. As protein: CASSFEGQGGEKLFF.

The chain links TRBV7-8 to TRBJ1-3, with TRBD1 identical over 8 bases. V was clipped by 1 base and J by 0 bases; unmatched bases: 2. Germline V lookup: CDR1 SGHVS, CDR2 FQNEAQ. The length of the CDR3 is 16 residues. The CDR3 spells CASSLGTGGSGNTIYF. The CDR3 DNA sequence: TGTGCCAGCAGCTTAGGCACAGGGGGCTCTGGAAACACCATATATTTT. Filled out from reference TRBV7-8 and TRBJ1-3, the complete variable domain reads GAGVSQSPRYKVAKRGQDVALRCDPISGHVSLFWYQQALGQGPEFLTYFQNEAQLDKSGLPSDRFFAERPEGSVSTLKIQRTQQEDSAVYLCASSLGTGGSGNTIYFGEGSWLTVV.

V gene TRBV6-5 combines with J gene TRBJ1-1; D call uncertain. This CDR3 contains 13 residues. CDR1 and CDR2 (germline): MNHEY, SVGAGI. Trimming cost V 2 bases and J 2 bases, with 6 bases left between them. The CDR3 DNA reads TGTGCCAGCAGTTACCAGGAAAACACTGAAGCTTTCTTT. It encodes CASSYQENTEAFF.

The chain carries TRBV7-9 and TRBJ1-2; 8 bases are a match to TRBD1. The CDR3 consists of 15 residues. Germline CDR1 is SEHNR and CDR2 is FQNEAQ (reference sequence). The trim removed 6 bases at V and 4 bases at J, leaving 10 bases unmatched. The CDR3: CASSRQGFEVYGYTF. The DNA of the CDR3 is TGTGCCAGCAGTCGACAGGGGTTTGAGGTCTATGGCTACACCTTC.

This chain uses TRBV4-2 with TRBJ1-3; tentatively, D is TRBD1 (6 bases). Per the germline V gene, CDR1 is LGHNA and CDR2 is YNFKEQ. Trimming shortened V by 1 base and J by 3 bases, and 13 bases separated the two germline ends. This CDR3 region has 16 residues. The CDR3 nucleotides read TGTGCCAGCAGCCAAGCTTCGGGGGCCCTTGGAAACACCATATATTTT. Encoded protein: CASSQASGALGNTIYF.

The genes are TRBV27 and TRBJ2-3, with a possible D match to TRBD2 (5 bases). There are 15 residues in the CDR3. V was clipped by 0 bases and J by 5 bases, with 12 bases between them. In germline, CDR1 is MNHEY, CDR2 SMNVEV (reference sequence). The CDR3 loop reads CASSLSAEGLDTQYF. Written as DNA, the CDR3 is TGTGCCAGCAGTTTATCAGCTGAGGGATTAGATACGCAGTATTTT.

This clone was counted a few times. At one end the junction does not follow the germline gene, possibly because of a read error. The chain is built from TRBV2 and TRBJ2-3, with 7 bases lining up with TRBD1. Germline lookup yields CDR1 SNHLY and CDR2 FYNNEI. CDR3 length: 15 residues. The CDR3 DNA follows: TGTGCCAGCAGCGAAGGGGGCACTAGCACAGATACGCAGTATTTT. Amino acid sequence: CASSEGGTSTDTQYF.

The V and J genes are TRBV6-5 and TRBJ2-1, with a tentative D call TRBD1 (5 bases). Germline V lookup: CDR1 MNHEY, CDR2 SVGAGI. Trimming left V 2 bases short and J 8 bases short, with 13 bases between. The CDR3 sequence is 14 residues long. DNA of the CDR3: TGTGCCAGCAGTTACGCCCCAGGGTCCTATGAGCAGTTCTTC. Translation: CASSYAPGSYEQFF.

The chain recombines TRBV4-2 with TRBJ2-7; the D gene is possibly TRBD2 (6 bases). The CDR3 sequence is 16 residues long. CDR1 and CDR2 from the germline V gene are LGHNA and YNFKEQ. Trimming removed 2 bases from V and 7 bases from J, with 21 bases in between. CDR3 in amino acids: CASSQTSTAGSREQYF. The CDR3 DNA reads as TGTGCCAGCAGCCAAACGAGTACGGCGGGGTCCAGGGAGCAGTACTTC.

The chain couples TRBV5-4 to TRBJ2-5; TRBD2 aligns across 15 bases. Germline CDR1 reads SGHNT; CDR2 reads YYREEE (reference sequence). J was trimmed by 4 bases and V by 3 bases; bases with no gene match: 10. This CDR3 has 18 residues. CDR3 coding DNA: TGTGCCAGCAGCTGGGGACTAGCGGGGGGACAAATGACAGAGACCCAGTACTTC. Amino acids: CASSWGLAGGQMTETQYF.

CDR3 protein: CASSQGLSNQPQHF. CDR3 sequence (DNA): TGTGCCAGCTCACAGGGATTGAGCAATCAGCCCCAGCATTTT. The chain employs TRBV18 and TRBJ1-5, with unresolved D. The CDR3 totals 14 residues. Between the trimmed V and J ends, which lost 4 bases and 1 base, there was a span of 8 bases. The germline V gene has CDR1 KGHSH and CDR2 LQKENI.

The chain has TRBV7-9 and TRBJ2-5, with 9 bases lining up with TRBD1. Germline V gene data show CDR1 as SEHNR and CDR2 as FQNEAQ (reference sequence). Trimming cost V 4 bases and J 4 bases; bases outside gene matches: 13. The CDR3 is 17 residues long. The CDR3 is CASSSPTPGTGTETQYF. The CDR3 DNA is TGTGCCAGCAGCTCTCCCACCCCCGGGACAGGGACAGAGACCCAGTACTTC. The full variable domain, rest sourced from reference TRBV7-9 and TRBJ2-5, is DTGVSQNPRHKITKRGQNVTFRCDPISEHNRLYWYRQTLGQGPEFLTYFQNEAQLEKSRLLSDRFSAERPKGSFSTLEIQRTEQGDSAMYLCASSSPTPGTGTETQYFGPGTRLLVL.

Only one count was recorded for this clone. This chain joins TRBV7-9 and TRBJ1-4; 7 nucleotides agree with TRBD1. J lost 4 bases, V lost 5 bases, and 7 bases had no gene match. Per the germline V gene, CDR1 is SEHNR and CDR2 is FQNEAQ (reference sequence). The CDR3 covers 15 residues. The CDR3 nucleotides read TGTGCCAGCAGCCCGAAGGACAGGCTTAATGAAAAACTGTTTTTT. This gives the protein CASSPKDRLNEKLFF.

V and J are TRBV9 and TRBJ1-1; maybe TRBD1 (5 bases). This CDR3 is built from 14 residues. V was cut by 1 base and J by 4 bases, with 11 bases left in between. Germline V gene data show CDR1 as SGDLS and CDR2 as YYNGEE. Here the CDR3 reads CASSVNVGATEAFF. The CDR3 DNA sequence: TGTGCCAGCAGCGTAAATGTAGGGGCCACTGAAGCTTTCTTT.

This clone has more than one count but fewer than ten. V gene TRBV7-3 combines with J gene TRBJ2-1; a weak D match, TRBD2 (6 bases). V was trimmed by 5 bases and J by 5 bases, leaving 10 bases between them. CDR3 length: 13 residues. Looked up from germline, CDR1 is SGHTA and CDR2 is FQGTGA. CDR3 bases: TGTGCCAGCAGCGGGGACTTGAACAATGAGCAGTTCTTC. It encodes CASSGDLNNEQFF.

The rearrangement joins TRBV7-8 to TRBJ1-2, with D tentatively TRBD1 (6 bases). The CDR3 sequence is 15 residues long. Germline V gene sequence: CDR1 SGHVS, CDR2 FQNEAQ. V was trimmed by 5 bases and J by 2 bases, leaving 15 bases between them. The CDR3 protein is CASSRGRGLNYGYTF. CDR3 nucleotides: TGTGCCAGCAGCCGGGGTCGGGGGCTAAACTATGGCTACACCTTC.

The chain links TRBV29-1 to TRBJ2-7; no clear D gene. CDR3 length: 11 residues. CDR1 SQVTM and CDR2 ANQGSEA come from the germline V gene. Trimming took 5 bases from V and 2 from J, leaving 7 bases between them. The CDR3 sequence is CSVLRAYEQYF. The CDR3 DNA sequence: TGCAGCGTTCTCCGAGCCTACGAGCAGTACTTC.

The rearrangement links TRBV5-1 to TRBJ2-3, with 8 bases aligning to TRBD2. This CDR3 contains 16 residues. The V and J ends lost 3 bases and 4 bases, in that order; junction bases with no gene match: 10. Germline V gene sequence: CDR1 SGHRS, CDR2 YFSETQ. The CDR3 reads CASSSAVRGAPDTQYF. The CDR3, as DNA: TGCGCCAGCAGCTCCGCTGTGCGGGGGGCCCCAGATACGCAGTATTTT.

This clone has more than one count but fewer than ten. The V gene is TRBV27, the J gene TRBJ2-6; D is possibly TRBD2 (5 bases). Germline V gene sequence: CDR1 MNHEY, CDR2 SMNVEV (reference sequence). The CDR3 is 19 residues long. Trimming removed 3 bases at V and 0 bases at J, with 18 bases between. CDR3 sequence (DNA): TGTGCCAGCAGTTTCAACAGATTCCCTGACTACTCTGGGGCCAACGTCCTGACTTTC. It specifies CASSFNRFPDYSGANVLTF.

CDR3 amino acids: CASSQVTTGGYGYTF. CDR3 coding DNA: TGCGCCAGCAGCCAAGTCACGACAGGGGGCTATGGCTACACCTTC. The chain combines TRBV4-3 with TRBJ1-2; 9 bases are shared with TRBD1. Germline V gene sequence: CDR1 LGHNA, CDR2 YSLEER. The CDR3 length is 15 residues. J lost 4 bases, V lost 1 base, and 4 bases had no gene match.

The chain uses TRBV7-2 and TRBJ2-5; D remains unclear. There are 16 residues in the CDR3. Trimming took 3 bases from V and 5 from J, leaving 19 bases between them. Germline V gene lookup returns CDR1 SGHTA and CDR2 FQGNSA. The CDR3 nucleotides read TGTGCCAGCAGCTTCCACAGTACCGACTTTGTGGAGACCCAGTACTTC. Its translation is CASSFHSTDFVETQYF.